This T cell receptor (beta chain) was sequenced during a study of regulatory T cells in long-lasting Graves disease. Study as a whole: For a period under 3 months, newly diagnosed Graves' patients had taken antithyroid drugs. Findings and limits, study-wide: New patients shared fewer public clonotypes (about 1,000) than persistent patients did (roughly 2,500).

This clonotype was counted ten times or more. Its target is unknown. CDR3 length equals 15 residues. V shed 3 bases, J shed 5 bases, and the junction held 7 bases outside the gene matches. Germline values: CDR1 MGHDK, CDR2 SYGVNS. Library construction for TCR beta used iRepertoire HTBI primers and Arm-PCR of CDR3 regions. MiXCR, applied by TCRdb to the multiplex PCR reads, yields one record per CDR3 protein. In the table there are around 330,000 distinct CDR3 sequences, over 15% of which are singletons. Time point meaning: newly diagnosed GD, antithyroid drugs for less than 3 months. Following extraction of RNA from PBMCs, that RNA was used to make the TCR library.

This TCR was recovered from a female donor with Graves disease. Sequencing was performed on peripheral blood mononuclear cells (PBMCs), taken at new diagnosis, from a patient treated with antithyroid drugs. This sequence joins TRBV25-1 and TRBJ1-1, with 9 bases matching TRBD1. This CDR3 is CASSDRRDRVTEAFF. In DNA, the CDR3 is TGTGCCAGCAGTGATCGCCGGGACAGGGTAACTGAAGCTTTCTTT.